There are a few counts of the clone carrying this T cell receptor (beta chain). Its antigen is unidentified. The CDR3 totals 13 residues. Germline lookup yields CDR1 LNHNV and CDR2 YYDKDF (reference sequence). Trimming pared 1 base from V and 3 bases from J, leaving 7 bases between. These data come from a study of T-cell memory formation after mild COVID-19. General study findings and limits: Among clones peaking at day 37 in the second wave, SARS-CoV-2 specificity remained unconfirmed. The study found contracting CD4+ clones mainly in CM and EM and contracting CD8+ clones in EMRA.

Constant-segment primers and 5'RACE yielded cDNA libraries for TCR alpha and TCR beta, each carrying sample barcodes and UMIs. In TCRdb, the 5' RACE reads were re-called with MiXCR into one record per CDR3 protein. Of approximately 430,000 distinct CDR3 sequences in the sample, 23% were seen once. The specimen was PBMCs or a T cell subset sorted from them (not recorded which). The chain joins TRBV15 to TRBJ2-7, with no clear D. The clonotype was recovered from an adult woman who had mild COVID-19 (a few samples of this study predate the infection). Cell type and time point are not known. CDR3 DNA sequence: TGTGCCACCAGCAGAGTCGCTCGCTACGAGCAGTACTTC. Encoded protein: CATSRVARYEQYF. The whole variable domain, filled in from reference TRBV15 and TRBJ2-7, reads DAMVIQNPRYQVTQFGKPVTLSCSQTLNHNVMYWYQQKSSQAPKLLFHYYDKDFNNEADTPDNFQSRRPNTSFCFLDIRSPGLGDTAMYLCATSRVARYEQYFGPGTRLTVT.